The rows below give T cell receptor beta chains drawn from one sample of a study of response to subunit inactivated influenza vaccine. TCRdb reprocessed the RT-PCR reads via MiXCR and lists one record per CDR3 protein. The sample contains hundreds of thousands of distinct CDR3 sequences, about 17% of which appear only once. The sample consisted of CD4+ T cells sorted from PBMCs, taken roughly 24 months after vaccination. These receptors all stem from a man aged 45 to 75 who received an inactivated influenza vaccine. CDR3s include the opening cysteine and the closing phenylalanine or tryptophan. The D gene is left open where the match is weak. Size tells how often a clone was seen (once, few, many) or the class of an expanded clone, and some rows leave it out.

CDR3 protein	CDR3 DNA	clone size	D gene	J gene	V gene
CASSRAVTGGRYNEQFF	TGTGCCAGCAGCCGAGCGGTGACGGGGGGGCGGTACAATGAGCAGTTCTTC	few	TRBD2	TRBJ2-1	TRBV3-1
CSAESGYGETQYF	TGCAGTGCTGAGTCAGGGTATGGAGAGACCCAGTACTTC	few	.	TRBJ2-5	TRBV20-1
CASSLNIGETQYF	TGCGCCAGCAGCTTGAACATCGGAGAGACCCAGTACTTC	.	.	TRBJ2-5	TRBV5-1
CASSQASAYEQYF	TGTGCCAGCAGCCAAGCCTCCGCCTACGAGCAGTACTTC	.	.	TRBJ2-7	TRBV7-2
CASSLSRAKTQYF	TGTGCCAGCAGTCTCTCAAGGGCCAAGACCCAGTACTTC	few	.	TRBJ2-5	TRBV12-3/TRBV12-4
CSARGDTEAFF	TGCAGTGCTAGGGGGGACACTGAAGCTTTCTTT	many	.	TRBJ1-1	TRBV20-1
CASSPGPNYNEQFF	TGTGCCAGCAGCCCGGGACCGAATTACAATGAGCAGTTCTTC	few	.	TRBJ2-1	TRBV9
CASGFQGVDTGELFF	TGTGCTAGTGGTTTCCAGGGAGTGGACACCGGGGAGCTGTTTTTT	few	.	TRBJ2-2	TRBV12-5
CASSPSRDRGQDEKLFF	TGTGCCAGCAGCCCGTCCCGGGACAGGGGGCAGGATGAAAAACTGTTTTTT	.	TRBD1	TRBJ1-4	TRBV16
CSARDIRAEQYF	TGCAGTGCTAGAGATATAAGGGCCGAGCAGTACTTC	few	.	TRBJ2-7	TRBV20-1
CASSARGGRTDTQYF	TGTGCCAGCAGCGCGCGCGGGGGTCGGACAGATACGCAGTATTTT	.	TRBD2	TRBJ2-3	TRBV9
CASSWGASSYEQYF	TGTGCCAGCAGCTGGGGGGCAAGCTCCTACGAGCAGTACTTC	.	.	TRBJ2-7	TRBV7-2
CASSRGGLAGAPLYGAGELFF	TGCGCCAGCAGCCGGGGAGGTCTAGCGGGCGCCCCTCTTTACGGGGCCGGGGAGCTGTTTTTT	few	TRBD2	TRBJ2-2	TRBV4-1
CSARVAGTDTQYF	TGCAGTGCTAGAGTAGCCGGCACAGATACGCAGTATTTT	many	.	TRBJ2-3	TRBV20-1
CASSLARQEQYF	TGTGCCAGCAGCTTAGCCCGACAGGAGCAGTACTTC	.	.	TRBJ2-7	TRBV7-8
CASSLGVVGDTQYF	TGCGCCAGCAGCTTGGGCGTAGTCGGAGATACGCAGTATTTT	few	.	TRBJ2-3	TRBV5-1
CASSGLAGGKRAGELFF	TGTGCCAGCAGTGGACTAGCGGGAGGTAAAAGGGCCGGGGAGCTGTTTTTT	few	TRBD2	TRBJ2-2	TRBV6-1
CASSLVSREQETQYF	TGTGCCAGCAGCTTAGTCTCACGGGAGCAAGAGACCCAGTACTTC	few	.	TRBJ2-5	TRBV5-5
CASSVWSNQPQHF	TGTGCCAGCAGCGTTTGGAGCAATCAGCCCCAGCATTTT	.	.	TRBJ1-5	TRBV28
CASSVGGETQGTQYF	TGTGCCAGCAGCGTAGGTGGAGAGACTCAGGGGACCCAGTACTTC	.	.	TRBJ2-5	TRBV9